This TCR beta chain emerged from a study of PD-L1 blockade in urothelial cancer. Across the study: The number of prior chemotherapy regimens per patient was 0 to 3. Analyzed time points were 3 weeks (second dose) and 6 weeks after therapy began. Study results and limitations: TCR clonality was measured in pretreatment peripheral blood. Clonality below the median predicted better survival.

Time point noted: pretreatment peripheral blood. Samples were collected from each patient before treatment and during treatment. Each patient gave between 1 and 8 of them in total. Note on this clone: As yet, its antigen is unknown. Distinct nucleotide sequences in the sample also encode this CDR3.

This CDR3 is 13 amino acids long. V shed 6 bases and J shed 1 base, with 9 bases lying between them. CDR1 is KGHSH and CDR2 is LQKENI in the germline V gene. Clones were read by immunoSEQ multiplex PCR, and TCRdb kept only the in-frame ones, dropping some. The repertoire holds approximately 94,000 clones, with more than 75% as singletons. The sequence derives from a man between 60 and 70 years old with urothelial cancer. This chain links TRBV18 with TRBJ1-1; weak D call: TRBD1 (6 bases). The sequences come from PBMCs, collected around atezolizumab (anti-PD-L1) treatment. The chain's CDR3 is CASSQGQNTEAFF. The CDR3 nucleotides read TGTGCCAGCTCTCAGGGACAGAACACTGAAGCTTTCTTT. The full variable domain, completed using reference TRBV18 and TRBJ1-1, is NAGVMQNPRHLVRRRGQEARLRCSPMKGHSHVYWYRQLPEEGLKFMVYLQKENIIDESGMPKERFSAEFPKEGPSILRIQQVVRGDSAAYFCASSQGQNTEAFFGQGTRLTVV.